The source of this T cell receptor (beta chain) is a study of cytomegalovirus exposure and HLA in healthy donors. General study results and limits: Specificity for CMV antigens was confirmed in vitro for a few of the CMV-associated chains.

Trimming took 0 bases from V and 7 from J; bases not matched to a gene: 11. The CDR3 has 16 residues. Per the germline V gene, CDR1 is LGHNA and CDR2 is YSLEER. Of note for this clone: Its specificity is unknown.

The PCR ran on 60 Vbeta and 13 Jbeta primers. TCRdb keeps only in-frame clones here, not all; method: immunoSEQ multiplex PCR. The sample lists about 200,000 clones, roughly four fifths seen once, with 0.08% to 0.1% in the top ten. The V call is TRBV4-3, the J call TRBJ1-2, with 7 positions matching TRBD1. Material for sequencing was PBMCs. This TCR was recovered from a boy between 2 and 15 years old in good health and CMV-seronegative. Here the CDR3 DNA reads TGCGCCAGCAGCCAAGAAGGGACAGCCCGGACCTCTGGCTACACCTTC. This codes for CASSQEGTARTSGYTF.